These 29 T cell receptor beta chains were all obtained from the same sample, sequenced in a study of blood T cell repertoires in COVID-19. The table came from immunoSEQ multiplex PCR; TCRdb's copy has only in-frame clones and leaves some out. The table lists some 350,000 clones, 80% to 90% of them singletons. Source material: PBMCs or T cells enriched from blood (not recorded which). The receptor set was obtained from a man under 40 who had recovered from COVID-19.

This chain uses TRBV10-3 with TRBJ2-7; possible D gene TRBD1, 6 bases. Per germline, CDR1 ENHRY and CDR2 SYGVKD. The CDR3 is made up of 14 amino acids. Trimming took 2 bases from V and 7 from J, leaving 15 bases between them. In DNA, the CDR3 is TGTGCCATCAGTGAGCGACAGGACCCTTTGGAGCAGTACTTC. Translated: CAISERQDPLEQYF.

J is TRBJ2-1 and V is TRBV5-1; tentative D call: TRBD1 (6 bases). Germline values: CDR1 SGHRS, CDR2 YFSETQ. The CDR3 sequence is 14 residues long. V dropped 4 bases and J dropped 0 bases, with 8 bases sitting between them. This CDR3 is CASSLRGSYNEQFF. In nucleotides, the CDR3 is TGCGCCAGCAGCCTCAGGGGCTCCTACAATGAGCAGTTCTTC.

This clone was observed a few times. The chain is built from TRBV5-1 and TRBJ1-6; no clear D. Germline values: CDR1 SGHRS, CDR2 YFSETQ. V was clipped by 0 bases and J by 9 bases, with 16 bases between them. This CDR3 has 16 amino acids. CDR3 region: CASSLEGGVRISPLHF. The CDR3 DNA reads TGCGCCAGCAGCTTGGAGGGCGGGGTAAGGATTTCACCCCTCCACTTT.

V gene TRBV11-2 combines with J gene TRBJ1-1; TRBD1 is a possible D gene (6 bases). The germline gives CDR1 SGHAT, CDR2 FQNNGV. CDR3 length: 13 amino acids. The V end was cut by 0 bases, the J end by 11 bases, with 13 bases between. CDR3 protein: CASSLERQVTAFF. CDR3 nucleotide sequence: TGTGCCAGCAGCTTAGAGAGACAGGTAACGGCTTTCTTT. Complete variable domain (other parts from reference TRBV11-2 and TRBJ1-1): EAGVAQSPRYKIIEKRQSVAFWCNPISGHATLYWYQQILGQGPKLLIQFQNNGVVDDSQLPKDRFSAERLKGVDSTLKIQPAKLEDSAVYLCASSLERQVTAFFGQGTRLTVV.

CDR3 in amino acids: CASSALGTSGGESYNEQFF. The CDR3 DNA follows: TGCGCCAGCAGCGCGTTAGGGACTAGCGGGGGGGAGTCCTACAATGAGCAGTTCTTC. The V call is TRBV5-1, the J call TRBJ2-1, with TRBD2 identical over 16 bases. Trimming cost V 4 bases and J 1 base; bases outside gene matches: 8. The CDR3 runs to 19 residues. The germline V gene encodes CDR1 SGHRS and CDR2 YFSETQ.

This chain connects TRBV28 to TRBJ2-2; D is possibly TRBD1 (6 bases). The CDR3 has 17 amino acids. The V gene lost 6 bases and the J gene lost 5 bases, with 22 bases spanning the gap. Looked up from germline, CDR1 is MDHEN and CDR2 is SYDVKM. CDR3 in amino acids: CASSPPYREWKTGELFF. The CDR3 nucleotides read TGTGCCAGCAGCCCGCCTTACAGGGAGTGGAAGACCGGGGAGCTGTTTTTT.

The chain recombines TRBV3-1 (or the pseudogene TRBV3-2) with TRBJ1-1; D is unresolved. The germline V and J ends were trimmed by 6 bases and 1 base, with 9 bases remaining between them. Germline assignment: CDR1 LGHDT and CDR2 YNNKEL (reference sequence). CDR3 size: 13 residues. The CDR3 region is CASRWTGNTEAFF. The CDR3 DNA follows: TGTGCCAGCAGGTGGACTGGGAACACTGAAGCTTTCTTT.

This clone is a singleton in its sample. Other DNA sequences within the sample encode an identical CDR3. V and J are TRBV28 and TRBJ2-7; TRBD1 agrees at 7 bases. The CDR3 runs to 13 residues. Unmatched junction bases numbered 0, after V lost 2 bases and J lost 2 bases. Germline V gene data show CDR1 as MDHEN and CDR2 as SYDVKM. CDR3 region: CASSLTGAYEQYF. CDR3 DNA sequence: TGTGCCAGCAGTTTAACAGGGGCCTACGAGCAGTACTTC.

The chain recombines TRBV6-5 with TRBJ1-2; no clear D. The CDR3 spans 15 residues. Germline-derived CDR1 and CDR2 are MNHEY and SVGAGI. V lost 2 bases and J lost 4, with 14 bases in between. As DNA, the CDR3 is TGTGCCAGCAGTTACCAAGAGGTCGGCGCCTATGGCTACACCTTC. Translating it yields CASSYQEVGAYGYTF.

This rearrangement joins TRBV4-1 to TRBJ2-2, with D uncertain. Germline loops: CDR1 MGHRA, CDR2 YSYEKL. The V end was cut by 3 bases, the J end by 3 bases, with 8 bases between. The CDR3 runs 14 residues. The chain's CDR3 is CASSQKTYTGELFF. The DNA of the CDR3 is TGCGCCAGCAGCCAGAAGACATACACCGGGGAGCTGTTTTTT.

This rearrangement joins TRBV9 to TRBJ2-1; no clear D. V was cut by 0 bases and J by 0 bases, with 7 bases left in between. In germline, CDR1 is SGDLS, CDR2 YYNGEE. This CDR3 is 15 amino acids long. The CDR3 DNA sequence: TGTGCCAGCAGCGTAGGAGCGAGCTCCTACAATGAGCAGTTCTTC. This translates into CASSVGASSYNEQFF.

The chain employs TRBV11-2 and TRBJ1-2, with D perhaps matching TRBD1 (6 bases). The germline gives CDR1 SGHAT, CDR2 FQNNGV. V was shortened by 4 bases and J by 4 bases, with 10 bases between the two germline ends. The CDR3 is made up of 13 amino acids. As DNA, the CDR3 is TGTGCCAGCAGCTCCACAGGGATCTATGGCTACACCTTC. Amino acids: CASSSTGIYGYTF.

The rearrangement links TRBV11-3 to TRBJ2-1, with 9 bases fitting TRBD2. The CDR3 is made up of 15 amino acids. Unmatched junction bases numbered 3, after V lost 2 bases and J lost 4 bases. Germline CDR1 is SGHNT and CDR2 is YENEEA. The CDR3 nucleotides read TGTGCCAGCAGCTTAAAGACTAGCGGATACAATGAGCAGTTCTTC. It translates to CASSLKTSGYNEQFF.

This clone was counted once. The chain's CDR3 is CASSPAGPRYGYTF. Written as DNA, the CDR3 is TGTGCCAGCAGTCCAGCGGGGCCACGGTATGGCTACACCTTC. The rearrangement uses TRBV2 and TRBJ1-2; D perhaps matches TRBD1 (5 bases). Trimming took 5 bases from V and 5 from J, leaving 15 bases between them. Germline values: CDR1 SNHLY, CDR2 FYNNEI. The CDR3 length is 14 residues.

This clone was seen once. V is TRBV7-9 and J is TRBJ2-5; 7 nucleotides agree with TRBD1. This CDR3 has 15 residues. V lost 4 bases, J lost 1 base, and 6 bases stayed unmatched. The germline CDR1 and CDR2 sequences are SEHNR and FQNEAQ (reference sequence). CDR3 amino acids: CASSSQQGFQETQYF. In DNA form, the CDR3 reads TGTGCCAGCAGCTCCCAACAGGGGTTCCAAGAGACCCAGTACTTC.

The chain recombines TRBV19 with TRBJ2-3; 10 bases align to TRBD1. The CDR3 runs 14 residues. From germline, CDR1 is LNHDA and CDR2 SQIVND (reference sequence). The V gene end was trimmed by 8 bases and the J gene end by 2 bases; junction bases not matched to a gene: 4. CDR3 DNA: TGTGCCAGTGCGGACAGGGGGGACACAGATACGCAGTATTTT. This encodes CASADRGDTDTQYF.

CDR3 nucleotide sequence: TGTGCCAGCAGTTACGGGGACAGGGATTCCTACGAGCAGTACTTC. Its protein product is CASSYGDRDSYEQYF. The chain uses TRBV6-2 or TRBV6-3 and TRBJ2-7; 9 bases align to TRBD1. V was pared by 2 bases and J by 1 base, with 3 bases of the junction left unmatched. CDR3 length: 15 amino acids. In germline, CDR1 is MNHEY, CDR2 SVGEGT.

V usage is TRBV3-1 (or the pseudogene TRBV3-2) and J usage is TRBJ1-3; 9 positions match TRBD1. J gave up 0 bases and V 4 bases, and 4 bases lay outside the gene matches. From germline, CDR1 is LGHDT and CDR2 YNNKEL (reference sequence). CDR3 length: 16 amino acids. The chain's CDR3 is CASSPSGQGSGNTIYF. In DNA, the CDR3 is TGTGCCAGCAGCCCATCGGGACAGGGCTCTGGAAACACCATATATTTT.

This clone was detected once. V is TRBV3-1 (or the pseudogene TRBV3-2) and J is TRBJ2-3; TRBD2 matches at 8 bases. This CDR3 region has 13 residues. V was clipped by 5 bases and J by 4 bases; unmatched bases: 2. Germline V gene sequence: CDR1 LGHDT, CDR2 YNNKEL (reference sequence). The CDR3 protein is CASSGLASDTQYF. CDR3 nucleotides: TGTGCCAGCAGCGGACTAGCATCAGATACGCAGTATTTT.

This chain connects TRBV7-8 to TRBJ1-6, with D possibly matching TRBD1 (5 bases). Trimming removed 1 base at V and 9 bases at J, with 10 bases between. Germline V gives CDR1 SGHVS, CDR2 FQNEAQ. The CDR3 runs 14 residues. This chain's CDR3 is CASSLEGFSSPLHF. The CDR3 nucleotides read TGTGCCAGCAGCTTAGAGGGGTTCAGTTCACCCCTCCACTTT.

This chain joins TRBV15 and TRBJ1-6; a possible D gene is TRBD1 (5 bases). This CDR3 region has 14 residues. Germline V gene sequence: CDR1 LNHNV, CDR2 YYDKDF (reference sequence). The V end was cut by 0 bases, the J end by 6 bases, with 6 bases between. The CDR3 here is CATSRDRANSPLHF. Written as DNA, the CDR3 is TGTGCCACCAGCAGAGACAGGGCTAATTCACCCCTCCACTTT.

This chain connects TRBV24-1 to TRBJ1-1; maybe TRBD1 (5 bases). This CDR3 is 13 amino acids long. The V and J ends lost 4 bases and 6 bases respectively, with 11 bases between them. In germline, CDR1 is KGHDR, CDR2 SFDVKD. The CDR3 DNA sequence: TGTGCCACCAGTGAGCAGGGAGGATCTGAAGCTTTCTTT. This sequence encodes CATSEQGGSEAFF.

This clone has only one observation. This sequence joins TRBV11-3 and TRBJ2-7; no clear D. From germline, CDR1 is SGHNT and CDR2 YENEEA. The length of the CDR3 is 12 residues. The V gene lost 5 bases and the J gene lost 7 bases, with 12 bases spanning the gap. The CDR3 loop reads CASSPRSGEQYF. The CDR3 DNA reads as TGTGCCAGCAGCCCCCGGTCGGGTGAGCAGTACTTC.

The chain couples TRBV4-2 to TRBJ2-3; 7 bases fit TRBD1. The germline gives CDR1 LGHNA, CDR2 YNFKEQ. There are 16 residues in the CDR3. Trimming at V came to 1 base and at J to 6 bases, leaving 10 bases not matched to a gene. The CDR3 loop reads CASSQGPTGMGDTQYF. CDR3 sequence (DNA): TGTGCCAGCAGCCAAGGTCCGACAGGGATGGGGGATACGCAGTATTTT.

The chain links TRBV4-1 to TRBJ1-1; unclear D gene. The CDR3 length is 13 residues. CDR1 and CDR2 (germline): MGHRA, YSYEKL. V lost 1 base to trimming and J lost 7 bases, with 10 bases between them. Here the CDR3 DNA reads TGCGCCAGCAGCCAAGGAGGAGGGATTGAAGCTTTCTTT. Its protein is CASSQGGGIEAFF.

V gene TRBV3-1 (or the pseudogene TRBV3-2) combines with J gene TRBJ2-1; a possible D gene is TRBD1 (6 bases). This CDR3 comprises 12 residues. V was trimmed by 5 bases and J by 6 bases, leaving 8 bases between them. Germline V gene sequence: CDR1 LGHDT, CDR2 YNNKEL (reference sequence). The DNA of the CDR3 is TGTGCCAGCAGCATAGGGGGCAATGAGCAGTTCTTC. This sequence encodes CASSIGGNEQFF.

The chain carries TRBV6-2 or TRBV6-3 and TRBJ2-3; the match to TRBD2 covers 9 bases. The CDR3 loop spans 18 amino acids. Trimming cost V 0 bases and J 1 base; bases outside gene matches: 8. Germline assignment: CDR1 MNHEY and CDR2 SVGEGT. The CDR3 DNA sequence: TGTGCCAGCAGTTACTCAGGGGCCCTAGCGGGGCGCACAGATACGCAGTATTTT. It yields the protein CASSYSGALAGRTDTQYF.

The chain recombines TRBV28 with TRBJ2-7; D not resolved. Germline values: CDR1 MDHEN, CDR2 SYDVKM. The V gene lost 6 bases and the J gene lost 4 bases, with 10 bases spanning the gap. This CDR3 spans 12 amino acids. The CDR3 region is CASSITGYEQYF. CDR3 DNA sequence: TGTGCCAGCAGCATAACGGGTTACGAGCAGTACTTC.

The chain joins TRBV5-1 to TRBJ2-5; D might be TRBD1 (6 bases). The CDR3 loop spans 15 amino acids. CDR1 and CDR2 (germline): SGHRS, YFSETQ. V lost 1 base and J 3 bases, leaving 13 bases between the germline ends. The CDR3 DNA reads TGCGCCAGCAGCTTGTCTCAGGGGACCGAAGAGACCCAGTACTTC. Protein: CASSLSQGTEETQYF. Complete variable domain (other parts from reference TRBV5-1 and TRBJ2-5): KAGVTQTPRYLIKTRGQQVTLSCSPISGHRSVSWYQQTPGQGLQFLFEYFSETQRNKGNFPGRFSGRQFSNSRSEMNVSTLELGDSALYLCASSLSQGTEETQYFGPGTRLLVL.